Listed below are T cell receptor beta chains from one sample, sequenced in a study of graft-versus-host responses after intestinal transplantation. For these TCRs, the target antigens are not known. Assay: immunoSEQ multiplex PCR; the TCRdb copy retains only in-frame clones and omits some. Counted here are more than 80,000 clones, less than 90% occurring once; the ten biggest clones make up more than 0.25%. The source material was unstimulated CD4+ T cells sorted from spleen or lymph node cells, sampled before transplant. The receptor source for this set is a human donor who was the organ donor for an intestinal transplant. Each CDR3 is given with its conserved first and last residue. D genes are given only for firm matches. Rows give clone size only sometimes, using once, few, many, or a class for an expanded clone.

d_call: TRBD1; clone_size: .; v_call: TRBV10-1; j_call: TRBJ2-1; cdr3_length: 17; cdr3_aa: CASSEFPGQEGYNEQFF; cdr3_nt: TGCGCCAGCAGTGAGTTTCCGGGACAGGAAGGTTACAATGAGCAGTTCTTC
d_call: TRBD1; clone_size: .; v_call: TRBV6-5; j_call: TRBJ1-3; cdr3_length: 14; cdr3_aa: CASSTPGGRNTIYF; cdr3_nt: TGTGCCAGCAGTACTCCAGGGGGACGAAACACCATATATTTT
d_call: TRBD1; clone_size: .; v_call: TRBV28; j_call: TRBJ1-2; cdr3_length: 15; cdr3_aa: CASTTSDRGDYGYTF; cdr3_nt: TGTGCCAGCACCACATCTGACAGGGGAGACTATGGCTACACCTTC
d_call: TRBD1; clone_size: .; v_call: TRBV4-2; j_call: TRBJ2-7; cdr3_length: 17; cdr3_aa: CASSHPRAGTGAYEQYF; cdr3_nt: TGTGCCAGCAGCCACCCTCGGGCCGGGACAGGGGCCTACGAGCAGTACTTC
d_call: TRBD2; clone_size: .; v_call: TRBV6-5; j_call: TRBJ2-2; cdr3_length: 15; cdr3_aa: CASSYRTSGSGELFF; cdr3_nt: TGTGCCAGCAGTTACCGGACTAGCGGGTCCGGGGAGCTGTTTTTT
d_call: .; clone_size: .; v_call: TRBV7-3; j_call: TRBJ2-1; cdr3_length: 13; cdr3_aa: CASSLSRVHEQFF; cdr3_nt: TGTGCCAGCAGTCTCAGTCGGGTGCATGAGCAGTTCTTC
d_call: TRBD2; clone_size: .; v_call: TRBV7-2; j_call: TRBJ2-5; cdr3_length: 18; cdr3_aa: CASSLDFRASGRGETQYF; cdr3_nt: TGTGCCAGCAGCTTAGATTTTAGGGCTAGCGGGAGGGGAGAGACCCAGTACTTC
d_call: TRBD1; clone_size: .; v_call: TRBV19; j_call: TRBJ1-5; cdr3_length: 14; cdr3_aa: CASSPDRVPQPQHF; cdr3_nt: TGTGCCAGTAGCCCGGACAGGGTTCCACAGCCCCAGCATTTT
d_call: TRBD2; clone_size: .; v_call: TRBV27; j_call: TRBJ2-7; cdr3_length: 16; cdr3_aa: CASSSGEGGIGYEQYF; cdr3_nt: TGTGCCAGCAGTTCCGGGGAGGGCGGGATCGGGTACGAGCAGTACTTC
d_call: .; clone_size: .; v_call: TRBV19; j_call: TRBJ1-5; cdr3_length: 16; cdr3_aa: CASSTLLSGRNQPQHF; cdr3_nt: TGTGCCAGTAGTACCCTCCTATCAGGGCGGAATCAGCCCCAGCATTTT
d_call: .; clone_size: once; v_call: TRBV4-1; j_call: TRBJ2-7; cdr3_length: 12; cdr3_aa: CASSQPLSEQYF; cdr3_nt: TGCGCCAGCAGCCAACCCCTCAGCGAGCAGTACTTC
d_call: TRBD2; clone_size: .; v_call: TRBV27; j_call: TRBJ2-3; cdr3_length: 15; cdr3_aa: CASSFERGAPFGQYF; cdr3_nt: TGTGCCAGCAGTTTCGAGCGGGGGGCCCCATTTGGGCAGTATTTT
d_call: .; clone_size: .; v_call: TRBV7-9; j_call: TRBJ1-1; cdr3_length: 14; cdr3_aa: CASSLGPGDTEAFF; cdr3_nt: TGTGCCAGCAGCTTAGGTCCGGGGGACACTGAAGCTTTCTTT
d_call: .; clone_size: .; v_call: TRBV28; j_call: TRBJ1-3; cdr3_length: 16; cdr3_aa: CASISLITGTGNTIYF; cdr3_nt: TGTGCCAGCATCTCTCTTATAACAGGGACTGGAAACACCATATATTTT
d_call: TRBD2; clone_size: .; v_call: TRBV18; j_call: TRBJ2-5; cdr3_length: 14; cdr3_aa: CASSPFGGAETQYF; cdr3_nt: TGTGCCAGCTCACCATTCGGGGGGGCGGAGACCCAGTACTTC
d_call: TRBD2; clone_size: .; v_call: TRBV5-3; j_call: TRBJ2-5; cdr3_length: 17; cdr3_aa: CARSLVGRERIQETQYF; cdr3_nt: TGTGCCAGAAGCCTTGTAGGGCGGGAGAGAATCCAAGAGACCCAGTACTTC
d_call: .; clone_size: .; v_call: TRBV18; j_call: TRBJ2-5; cdr3_length: 14; cdr3_aa: CASSRLGGQETQYF; cdr3_nt: TGTGCCAGCTCACGCCTAGGGGGACAAGAGACCCAGTACTTC
d_call: TRBD2; clone_size: .; v_call: TRBV25-1; j_call: TRBJ2-2; cdr3_length: 15; cdr3_aa: CASSGLAGDQGELFF; cdr3_nt: TGTGCCAGCTCTGGACTAGCGGGCGACCAGGGGGAGCTGTTTTTT
d_call: TRBD2; clone_size: .; v_call: TRBV6-1; j_call: TRBJ2-1; cdr3_length: 14; cdr3_aa: CASRTAGGGYEQFF; cdr3_nt: TGTGCCAGCCGGACGGCGGGAGGGGGCTATGAGCAGTTCTTC
d_call: TRBD1; clone_size: .; v_call: TRBV30; j_call: TRBJ1-1; cdr3_length: 11; cdr3_aa: CACRRGTEAFF; cdr3_nt: TGTGCCTGCCGCAGGGGGACTGAAGCTTTCTTT
d_call: .; clone_size: .; v_call: TRBV4-2; j_call: TRBJ1-2; cdr3_length: 15; cdr3_aa: CASSQASGLNYGYTF; cdr3_nt: TGTGCCAGCAGCCAAGCCAGTGGACTAAACTATGGCTACACCTTC
d_call: TRBD2; clone_size: .; v_call: TRBV6-4; j_call: TRBJ2-3; cdr3_length: 14; cdr3_aa: CASSGLAGADTQYF; cdr3_nt: TGTGCCAGCAGTGGACTAGCGGGAGCAGATACGCAGTATTTT
d_call: .; clone_size: .; v_call: TRBV19; j_call: TRBJ1-4; cdr3_length: 15; cdr3_aa: CASSLWTVGNEKLFF; cdr3_nt: TGTGCCAGTAGCCTTTGGACAGTGGGGAATGAAAAACTGTTTTTT
d_call: TRBD1; clone_size: .; v_call: TRBV28; j_call: TRBJ1-1; cdr3_length: 15; cdr3_aa: CASTLGGTGNTEAFF; cdr3_nt: TGTGCCAGCACCCTCGGCGGGACAGGGAACACTGAAGCTTTCTTT
d_call: .; clone_size: .; v_call: TRBV7-2; j_call: TRBJ1-2; cdr3_length: 15; cdr3_aa: CASSLADSSFYGYTF; cdr3_nt: TGTGCCAGCAGCTTAGCCGACAGCTCGTTCTATGGCTACACCTTC
d_call: TRBD1; clone_size: .; v_call: TRBV30; j_call: TRBJ1-2; cdr3_length: 12; cdr3_aa: CAWNRGGYGYTF; cdr3_nt: TGTGCCTGGAACAGGGGGGGGTATGGCTACACCTTC
d_call: .; clone_size: .; v_call: TRBV18; j_call: TRBJ1-1; cdr3_length: 16; cdr3_aa: CASSLRGPGTFTEAFF; cdr3_nt: TGTGCCAGCTCACTAAGAGGGCCGGGAACTTTCACTGAAGCTTTCTTT
d_call: .; clone_size: .; v_call: TRBV28; j_call: TRBJ1-3; cdr3_length: 14; cdr3_aa: CASSSLQTGNTIYF; cdr3_nt: TGTGCCAGCAGTTCCTTACAGACTGGAAACACCATATATTTT
d_call: TRBD2; clone_size: few; v_call: TRBV5-4; j_call: TRBJ2-1; cdr3_length: 15; cdr3_aa: CASSLPSGAYNEQFF; cdr3_nt: TGTGCCAGCAGCCTCCCTAGCGGGGCCTACAATGAGCAGTTCTTC
d_call: .; clone_size: once; v_call: TRBV6-5; j_call: TRBJ1-1; cdr3_length: 11; cdr3_aa: CASWAAPRAFF; cdr3_nt: TGTGCCAGCTGGGCAGCTCCCCGAGCTTTCTTT
d_call: .; clone_size: .; v_call: TRBV5-1; j_call: TRBJ1-6; cdr3_length: 15; cdr3_aa: CASSLGPGENSPLHF; cdr3_nt: TGCGCCAGCAGCTTGGGTCCAGGGGAGAATTCACCCCTCCACTTT
d_call: .; clone_size: once; v_call: TRBV18; j_call: TRBJ2-2; cdr3_length: 19; cdr3_aa: CASSPLASRGTKLAGELFF; cdr3_nt: TGTGCCAGCTCACCACTGGCCAGCAGGGGAACGAAGTTGGCCGGGGAGCTGTTTTTT
d_call: .; clone_size: .; v_call: TRBV7-9; j_call: TRBJ1-5; cdr3_length: 15; cdr3_aa: CASSPKGDGNQPQHF; cdr3_nt: TGTGCCAGCAGCCCTAAGGGGGACGGAAATCAGCCCCAGCATTTT
d_call: .; clone_size: .; v_call: TRBV27; j_call: TRBJ2-5; cdr3_length: 13; cdr3_aa: CASSLFPKETQYF; cdr3_nt: TGTGCCAGCAGTTTATTTCCCAAAGAGACCCAGTACTTC
d_call: TRBD1; clone_size: few; v_call: TRBV6-1; j_call: TRBJ2-7; cdr3_length: 13; cdr3_aa: CASNRQGIHEQYF; cdr3_nt: TGTGCCAGCAACCGACAGGGGATCCACGAGCAGTACTTC
d_call: TRBD2; clone_size: .; v_call: TRBV4-3; j_call: TRBJ2-2; cdr3_length: 18; cdr3_aa: CASSQGGLAGGNTGELFF; cdr3_nt: TGCGCCAGCAGCCAAGGGGGGCTAGCGGGAGGGAACACCGGGGAGCTGTTTTTT
d_call: .; clone_size: .; v_call: TRBV6-1; j_call: TRBJ1-2; cdr3_length: 10; cdr3_aa: CASKGGIYTF; cdr3_nt: TGTGCCAGCAAAGGAGGGATCTACACCTTC